This TCR beta chain was identified during a study of T cells after yellow fever vaccination. Turning to the study itself: SMART-Seq v4 Ultra Low Input prepared the low-cell-number fractions. Whole-study findings and limits: The study re-detected most primary-vaccination clones after the booster (roughly 96% CD4, 88% CD8). Repertoires sorted by FACS could include abundant clonotypes that are contaminants from the bulk population.

Germline V gene sequence: CDR1 WSHSY, CDR2 SAAADI. With V trimmed by 8 bases and J by 1 base, 15 bases remained unmatched. CDR3 length: 17 amino acids. With respect to this clonotype: Its antigen is undetermined.

Template-switching 5'RACE yielded the TCR cDNA; a universal primer site and UMIs were added in the process. TCRdb reprocessed the 5' RACE reads with MiXCR, giving one entry per CDR3 protein. The table shows around 300,000 distinct CDR3 sequences, with approximately 4% occurring only once. This TCR came from a man younger than 35 who received the YFV17D yellow fever vaccine. Sequences were derived from PBMCs, sampled 5 days after the yellow fever booster vaccination. V is TRBV10-2 and J is TRBJ2-3; 7 bases match TRBD1. The CDR3 loop reads CASLPQGVFGRTDTQYF. The CDR3 DNA sequence: TGCGCCAGCTTGCCGCAGGGGGTTTTTGGGCGCACAGATACGCAGTATTTT.